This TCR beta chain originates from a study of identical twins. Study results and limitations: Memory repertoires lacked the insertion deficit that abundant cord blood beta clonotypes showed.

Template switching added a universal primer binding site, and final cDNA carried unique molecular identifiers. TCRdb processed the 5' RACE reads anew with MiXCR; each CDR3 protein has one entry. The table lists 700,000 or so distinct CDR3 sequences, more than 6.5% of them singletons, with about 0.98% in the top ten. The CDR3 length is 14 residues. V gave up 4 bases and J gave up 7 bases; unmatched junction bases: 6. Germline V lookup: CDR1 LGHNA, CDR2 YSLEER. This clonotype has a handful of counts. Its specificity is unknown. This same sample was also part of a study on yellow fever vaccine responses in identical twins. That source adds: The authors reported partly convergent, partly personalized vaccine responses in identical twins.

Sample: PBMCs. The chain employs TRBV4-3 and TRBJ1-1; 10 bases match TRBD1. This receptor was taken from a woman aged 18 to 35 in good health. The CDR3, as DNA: TGCGCCAGCAGCCGGGGGACAGGGGAGGTTGAAGCTTTCTTT. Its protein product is CASSRGTGEVEAFF.